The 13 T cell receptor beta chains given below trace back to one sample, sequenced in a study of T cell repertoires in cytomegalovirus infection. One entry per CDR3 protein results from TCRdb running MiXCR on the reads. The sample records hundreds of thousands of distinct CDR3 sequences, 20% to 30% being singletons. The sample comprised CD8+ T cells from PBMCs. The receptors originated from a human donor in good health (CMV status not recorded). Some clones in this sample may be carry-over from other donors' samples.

The CDR3 sequence is CASSPEGGGPTNEQFF. DNA for the CDR3: TGCGCCAGCAGCCCAGAAGGGGGGGGCCCCACGAATGAGCAGTTCTTC. J is TRBJ2-1 and V is TRBV5-1, with D maybe TRBD2 (7 bases). V lost 4 bases to trimming and J lost 7 bases, with 21 bases between them. This CDR3 comprises 16 residues. From germline, CDR1 is SGHRS and CDR2 YFSETQ.

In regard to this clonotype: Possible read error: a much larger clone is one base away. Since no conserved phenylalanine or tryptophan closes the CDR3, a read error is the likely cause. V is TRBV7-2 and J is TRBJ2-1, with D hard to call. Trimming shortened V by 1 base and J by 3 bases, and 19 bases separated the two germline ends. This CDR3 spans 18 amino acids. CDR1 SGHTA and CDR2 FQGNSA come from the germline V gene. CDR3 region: CASSLGVASINLYNEQFS. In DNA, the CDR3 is TGTGCCAGCAGCTTAGGAGTCGCTTCAATAAACCTCTACAATGAGCAGTTCTCC.

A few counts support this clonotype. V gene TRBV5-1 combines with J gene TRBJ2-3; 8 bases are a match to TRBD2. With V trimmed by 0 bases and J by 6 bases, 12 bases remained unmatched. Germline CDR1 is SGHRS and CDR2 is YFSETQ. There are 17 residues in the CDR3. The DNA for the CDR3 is TGCGCCAGCAGCTTGGCCAGATTAGGACTAGCAATGGATACGCAGTATTTT. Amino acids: CASSLARLGLAMDTQYF.

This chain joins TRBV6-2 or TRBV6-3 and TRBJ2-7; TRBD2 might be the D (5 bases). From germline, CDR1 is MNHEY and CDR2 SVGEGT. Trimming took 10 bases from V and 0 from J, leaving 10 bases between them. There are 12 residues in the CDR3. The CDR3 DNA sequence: TGTGCCAACAACCGGGACTCCTACGAGCAGTACTTC. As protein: CANNRDSYEQYF.

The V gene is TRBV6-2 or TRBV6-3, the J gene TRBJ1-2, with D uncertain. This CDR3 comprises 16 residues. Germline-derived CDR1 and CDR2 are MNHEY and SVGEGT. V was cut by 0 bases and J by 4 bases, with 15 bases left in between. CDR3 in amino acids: CASSYSKSEGFYGYTF. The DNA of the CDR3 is TGTGCCAGCAGTTACTCGAAGTCCGAAGGCTTCTATGGCTACACCTTC.

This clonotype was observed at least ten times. In DNA form, the CDR3 reads TGTGCCAGCAGCTCCCCCGGACAGGGAATCACAGATACGCAGTATTTT. This encodes CASSSPGQGITDTQYF. V usage is TRBV7-9 and J usage is TRBJ2-3; 8 positions agree with TRBD1. The CDR3 has 16 residues. Germline CDR1 SEHNR, CDR2 FQNEAQ (reference sequence). Trimming cost V 4 bases and J 2 bases; bases outside gene matches: 8.

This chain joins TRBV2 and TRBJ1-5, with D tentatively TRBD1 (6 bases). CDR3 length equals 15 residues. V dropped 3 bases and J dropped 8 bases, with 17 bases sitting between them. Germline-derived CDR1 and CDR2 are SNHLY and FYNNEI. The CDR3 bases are TGTGCCAGCAGTGACCGGGACACGAAGATGGAGCCCCAGCATTTT. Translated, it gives CASSDRDTKMEPQHF.

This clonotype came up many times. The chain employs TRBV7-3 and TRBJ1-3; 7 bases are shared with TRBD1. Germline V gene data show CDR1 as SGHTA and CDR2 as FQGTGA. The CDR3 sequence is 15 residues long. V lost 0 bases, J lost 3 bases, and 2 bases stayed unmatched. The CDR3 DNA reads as TGTGCCAGCAGCTTAACCGGGACAGATGGAAACACCATATATTTT. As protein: CASSLTGTDGNTIYF.

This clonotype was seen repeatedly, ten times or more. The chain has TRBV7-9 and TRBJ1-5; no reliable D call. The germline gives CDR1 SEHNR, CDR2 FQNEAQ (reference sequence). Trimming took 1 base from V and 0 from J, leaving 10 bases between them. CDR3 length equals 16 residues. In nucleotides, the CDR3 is TGTGCCAGCAGCTTAGGACCGGTTTATAGCAATCAGCCCCAGCATTTT. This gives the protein CASSLGPVYSNQPQHF.

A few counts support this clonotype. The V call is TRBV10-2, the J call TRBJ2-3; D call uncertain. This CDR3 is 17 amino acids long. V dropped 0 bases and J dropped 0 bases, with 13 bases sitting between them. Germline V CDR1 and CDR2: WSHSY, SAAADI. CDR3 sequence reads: CASSESKAVLSTDTQYF. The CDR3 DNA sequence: TGCGCCAGCAGTGAGTCGAAGGCAGTCCTTAGCACAGATACGCAGTATTTT.

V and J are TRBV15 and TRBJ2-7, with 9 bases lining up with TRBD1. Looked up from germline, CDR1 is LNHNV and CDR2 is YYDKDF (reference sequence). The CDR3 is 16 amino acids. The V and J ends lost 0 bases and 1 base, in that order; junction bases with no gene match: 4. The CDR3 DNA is TGTGCCACCAGCAGAGATAGGGGGACAGGGTCCTACGAGCAGTACTTC. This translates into CATSRDRGTGSYEQYF. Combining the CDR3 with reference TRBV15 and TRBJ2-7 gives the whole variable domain DAMVIQNPRYQVTQFGKPVTLSCSQTLNHNVMYWYQQKSSQAPKLLFHYYDKDFNNEADTPDNFQSRRPNTSFCFLDIRSPGLGDTAMYLCATSRDRGTGSYEQYFGPGTRLTVT.

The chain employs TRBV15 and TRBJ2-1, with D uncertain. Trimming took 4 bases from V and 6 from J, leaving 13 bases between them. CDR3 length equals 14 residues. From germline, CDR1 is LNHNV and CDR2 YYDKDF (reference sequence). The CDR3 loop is CATSTRLTVNEQFF. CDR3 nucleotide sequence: TGTGCCACCAGCACACGGCTCACAGTCAATGAGCAGTTCTTC.

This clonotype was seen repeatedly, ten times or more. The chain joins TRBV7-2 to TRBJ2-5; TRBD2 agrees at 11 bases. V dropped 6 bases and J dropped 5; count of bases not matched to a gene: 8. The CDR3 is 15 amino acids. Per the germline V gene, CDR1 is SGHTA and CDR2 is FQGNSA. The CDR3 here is CASSFTWTSGETQYF. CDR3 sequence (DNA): TGTGCCAGCAGTTTCACCTGGACTAGCGGGGAGACCCAGTACTTC.